Each of the 2 T cell receptor beta chains below was sequenced from the same sample in a study of blood T cell repertoires in COVID-19. Only in-frame clones appear in the TCRdb table, and some are missing; sequencing was by immunoSEQ multiplex PCR. The table includes 110,000 to 150,000 clones, just over 85% detected once. Specimen: PBMCs or T cells enriched from blood (not recorded which). These receptor sequences come from a middle-aged man who had recovered from COVID-19.

The chain uses TRBV6-2 or TRBV6-3 and TRBJ2-1; 7 positions match TRBD1. This CDR3 comprises 13 residues. Losses at the gene ends were 5 bases for V and 5 bases for J; bases not matched to a gene: 3. Germline V gene sequence: CDR1 MNHEY, CDR2 SVGEGT. The CDR3 here is CASSQQGNNEQFF. The CDR3 bases are TGTGCCAGCAGTCAACAGGGGAACAATGAGCAGTTCTTC.

By share, this clone ranks as medium-sized (0.01 to 0.1%). V and J are TRBV5-1 and TRBJ2-1; 9 bases align to TRBD1. The CDR3 loop spans 14 amino acids. Trimming at V came to 6 bases and at J to 3 bases, leaving 4 bases not matched to a gene. Germline-derived CDR1 and CDR2 are SGHRS and YFSETQ. The DNA for the CDR3 is TGCGCCAGCACTTTGACAGGGGGCTACAATGAGCAGTTCTTC. This translates into CASTLTGGYNEQFF.